The T cell receptor beta chain described here comes from a study of shared clonotypes between healthy human individuals. The length of the CDR3 is 12 residues. Germline values: CDR1 GTSNPN, CDR2 SVGIG (reference sequence). V was trimmed by 2 bases and J by 8 bases, leaving 12 bases between them. Overall study results and limits: The sole specimen, blood, was sampled, and tissue repertoires likely differ.

Assay: immunoSEQ multiplex PCR; the TCRdb copy retains only in-frame clones and omits some. The sample records around 500,000 clones, approximately 81% being singletons. A note on this clone: Its target is unknown.

Caucasian adults residing in Nashville, Tennessee made up all the donors. Unsorted samples, those not sorted, used roughly 99 million PBMCs for genomic DNA. The material sequenced was PBMCs. The source is a woman between 40 and 50 years old in good health. Some clones in this sample may be carry-over from other donors' samples. This chain connects TRBV30 to TRBJ1-2; D not certain. CDR3 nucleotide sequence: TGTGCCTGGAGTCCTGGTAAGAAGGGCTACACCTTC. This translates into CAWSPGKKGYTF.